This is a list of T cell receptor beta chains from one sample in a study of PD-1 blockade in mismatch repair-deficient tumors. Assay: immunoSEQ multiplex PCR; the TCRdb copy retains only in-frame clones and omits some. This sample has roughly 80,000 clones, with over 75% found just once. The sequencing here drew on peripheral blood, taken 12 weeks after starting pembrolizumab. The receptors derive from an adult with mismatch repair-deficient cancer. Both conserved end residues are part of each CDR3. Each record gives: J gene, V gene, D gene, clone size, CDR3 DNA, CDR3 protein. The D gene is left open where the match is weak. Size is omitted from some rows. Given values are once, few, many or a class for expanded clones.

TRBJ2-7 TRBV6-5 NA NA TGTGCCAGCAGATCCCAAGGGGGGGTGGGGGAGCAGTACTTC CASRSQGGVGEQYF
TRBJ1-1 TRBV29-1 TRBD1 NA TGCAGCGTCGGGACAGTTGAAGCTTTCTTT CSVGTVEAFF
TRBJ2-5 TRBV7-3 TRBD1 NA TGTGCCAGCAGCCCACAGGGGACGCAAGAGACCCAGTACTTC CASSPQGTQETQYF
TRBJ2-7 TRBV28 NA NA TGTGCCAGCAGTTCCCCGAATACCGTGAACGAGCAGTACTTC CASSSPNTVNEQYF
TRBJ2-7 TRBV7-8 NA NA TGTGCCAGCAGCTCGCCTTTGTACGAGCAGTACTTC CASSSPLYEQYF
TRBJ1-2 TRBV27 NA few TGTGCCAGCATGAAGGGAAATGGCTACACCTTC CASMKGNGYTF
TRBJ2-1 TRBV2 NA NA TGTGCCAGCCTCGCAGGGGCGGGAACCTACAATGAGCAGTTCTTC CASLAGAGTYNEQFF
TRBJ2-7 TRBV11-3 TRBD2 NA TGTGCCAGCAGCCTGGGACTAGCGGGGGGATGGTACGAGCAGTACTTC CASSLGLAGGWYEQYF
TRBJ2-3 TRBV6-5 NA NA TGTGCCAGCGCCCCCCGGCGGCCCGACACAGATACGCAGTATTTT CASAPRRPDTDTQYF
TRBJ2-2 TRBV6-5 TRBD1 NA TGTGCCAGCAGGAGAGACAGGGCCACCGGGGAGCTGTTTTTT CASRRDRATGELFF
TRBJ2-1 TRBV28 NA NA TGTGCCAGCAGTTTGGGCTCCCCGCGCGATGAGCAGTTCTTC CASSLGSPRDEQFF
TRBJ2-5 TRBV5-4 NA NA TGTGCCAGCAGCTTGGGGGGGCAACAAGAGACCCAGTACTTC CASSLGGQQETQYF
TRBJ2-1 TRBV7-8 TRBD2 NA TGTGCCAGCAGCTTACGTAGCGGGAGCGCTTCCTACAATGAGCAGTTCTTC CASSLRSGSASYNEQFF
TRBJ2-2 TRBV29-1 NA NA TGCAGCGCCCGATTAGACACCGGGGAGCTGTTTTTT CSARLDTGELFF
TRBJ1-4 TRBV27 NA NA TGTGCCAGCTCTAGTGGGGCAGGGATTAATGAAAAACTGTTTTTT CASSSGAGINEKLFF
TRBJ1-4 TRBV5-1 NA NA TGCGCCAGCAGCTGGGGGACCCCTCGAGAAAAACTGTTTTTT CASSWGTPREKLFF
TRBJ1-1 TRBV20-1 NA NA TGCAGTACCCCCTTGAACACTGAAGCTTTCTTT CSTPLNTEAFF
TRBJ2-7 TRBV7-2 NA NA TGTGCCAGCAGCTTGGGGACTTCCCCCTACGAGCAGTACTTC CASSLGTSPYEQYF
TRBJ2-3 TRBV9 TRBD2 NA TGTGCCAGCAGCGAGGGACTAGCGGGAGTAAATACGCAGTATTTT CASSEGLAGVNTQYF
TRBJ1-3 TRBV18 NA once TGTGCCAGCTCACAGAGCTCTGGAAACACCATATATTTT CASSQSSGNTIYF
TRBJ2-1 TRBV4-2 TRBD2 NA TGTGCCAGCAGCCAACAGAAGCGGGAGGTCGATGAGCAGTTCTTC CASSQQKREVDEQFF
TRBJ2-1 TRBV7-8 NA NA TGTGCCAGCAGCACCCAGAACCCCCTTCTCTACAATGAGCAGTTCTTC CASSTQNPLLYNEQFF